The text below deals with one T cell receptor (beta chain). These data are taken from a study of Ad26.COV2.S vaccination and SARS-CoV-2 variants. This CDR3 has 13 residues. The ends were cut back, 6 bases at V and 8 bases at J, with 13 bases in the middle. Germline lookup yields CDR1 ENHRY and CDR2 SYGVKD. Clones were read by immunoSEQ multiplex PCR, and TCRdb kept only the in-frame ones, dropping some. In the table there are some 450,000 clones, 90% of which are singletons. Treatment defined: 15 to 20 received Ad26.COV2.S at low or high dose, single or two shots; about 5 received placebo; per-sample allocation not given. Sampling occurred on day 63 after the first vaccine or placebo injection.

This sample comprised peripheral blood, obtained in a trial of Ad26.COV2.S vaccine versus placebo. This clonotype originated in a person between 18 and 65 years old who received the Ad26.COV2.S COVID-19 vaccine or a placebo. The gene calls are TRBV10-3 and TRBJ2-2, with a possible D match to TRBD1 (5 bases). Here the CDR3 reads CAIRGHEKGELFF. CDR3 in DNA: TGTGCCATCAGAGGACACGAAAAAGGGGAGCTGTTTTTT.